Below, 10 T cell receptor beta chains from the same sample are listed, as sequenced in a study of shared clonotypes between healthy human individuals. Only in-frame clones appear in the TCRdb table, and some are missing; sequencing was by immunoSEQ multiplex PCR. The profile shows about a million clones, approximately 80% of them singletons. Sequenced sample: memory CD4+ T cells from PBMCs. As to subset: CD45RA-negative fraction. The receptors were gathered from a man in his late teens or twenties in good health. Some clones in this sample may be carry-over from other donors' samples.

Of note for this clone: This may come from a read error, since a much larger clone is one base off. The chain recombines TRBV5-4 with TRBJ1-5, with D maybe TRBD1 (5 bases). CDR3 length: 12 residues. V gave up 1 base and J gave up 6 bases, with 5 bases separating them. CDR1 and CDR2 from the germline V gene are SGHNT and YYREEE (reference sequence). CDR3 protein: CASSLRGQPQHF. The CDR3 DNA is TGTGCCAGCAGCTTGAGGGGTCAGCCCCAGCATTTT.

The chain joins TRBV25-1 to TRBJ2-1; TRBD1 matches 8 bases. Germline CDR1 reads MGHDK; CDR2 reads SYGVNS. This CDR3 contains 15 residues. Trimming at V came to 3 bases and at J to 6 bases, leaving 7 bases not matched to a gene. The CDR3: CASSEGQGAFNEQFF. The CDR3 nucleotides are TGTGCCAGCAGTGAGGGTCAGGGGGCCTTCAATGAGCAGTTCTTC. Using reference TRBV25-1 and TRBJ2-1 for the parts outside the CDR3, the full variable domain is EADIYQTPRYLVIGTGKKITLECSQTMGHDKMYWYQQDPGMELHLIHYSYGVNSTEKGDLSSESTVSRIRTEHFPLTLESARPSHTSQYLCASSEGQGAFNEQFFGPGTRLTVL.

The chain couples TRBV7-2 to TRBJ1-5, with TRBD1 matching over 9 bases. CDR1 is SGHTA, CDR2 FQGNSA, per germline. There are 15 residues in the CDR3. V dropped 4 bases and J dropped 6; count of bases not matched to a gene: 7. CDR3 sequence reads: CASSSDRGIGQPQHF. In nucleotides, the CDR3 is TGTGCCAGCAGCTCAGACAGGGGGATAGGTCAGCCCCAGCATTTT.

This chain links TRBV2 with TRBJ1-1; D remains ambiguous. Germline CDR1 and CDR2: SNHLY and FYNNEI. The CDR3 length is 14 residues. Trimming removed 7 bases from V and 0 bases from J, with 12 bases in between. This CDR3 is CASIRTAVNTEAFF. The CDR3 DNA reads TGTGCCAGCATCAGGACGGCTGTGAACACTGAAGCTTTCTTT.

This clone was picked up a small number of times. This sequence joins TRBV29-1 and TRBJ2-1, with D perhaps given as TRBD1 or TRBD2 (6 bases each). V was trimmed by 7 bases and J by 3 bases, leaving 19 bases between them. CDR3 length: 15 amino acids. Germline V gene lookup returns CDR1 SQVTM and CDR2 ANQGSEA. CDR3 protein: CSAGGAGEIYNEQFF. The CDR3 DNA reads as TGCAGCGCCGGAGGGGCAGGGGAGATCTACAATGAGCAGTTCTTC.

The rearrangement uses TRBV28 and TRBJ1-2, with a tentative D call TRBD1 (5 bases). The CDR3 runs 14 residues. In germline, CDR1 is MDHEN, CDR2 SYDVKM. Deletions cut 5 bases from V and 5 bases from J, with 15 bases between. CDR3 DNA: TGTGCCAGCAGTGGGACGGCGGTAGGGTATGGCTACACCTTC. Protein product: CASSGTAVGYGYTF.

This chain links TRBV5-1 with TRBJ1-3; 8 bases line up with TRBD1. Germline-derived CDR1 and CDR2 are SGHRS and YFSETQ. Unmatched junction bases numbered 6, after V lost 4 bases and J lost 0 bases. The CDR3 sequence is 16 residues long. The CDR3 loop reads CASSIGTGGSGNTIYF. The CDR3 DNA reads TGCGCCAGCAGCATAGGTACAGGGGGCTCTGGAAACACCATATATTTT.

V gene TRBV7-9 combines with J gene TRBJ2-5; 7 bases are shared with TRBD1. Trimming cost V 3 bases and J 5 bases; bases outside gene matches: 6. The germline V gene has CDR1 SEHNR and CDR2 FQNEAQ (reference sequence). This CDR3 has 14 amino acids. For the CDR3, the DNA is TGTGCCAGCAGCTTCACCAGGGGGTCGGAGACCCAGTACTTC. Translating it yields CASSFTRGSETQYF.

The V call is TRBV29-1, the J call TRBJ1-3; possibly TRBD1 for D (6 bases). CDR3 length equals 13 residues. Germline values: CDR1 SQVTM, CDR2 ANQGSEA. V was clipped by 6 bases and J by 4 bases, with 13 bases between them. CDR3 loop: CSVGTGHGNTIYF. In DNA, the CDR3 is TGCAGCGTGGGAACGGGACACGGAAACACCATATATTTT. Variable domain in full (rest from reference TRBV29-1 and TRBJ1-3): SAVISQKPSRDICQRGTSLTIQCQVDSQVTMMFWYRQQPGQSLTLIATANQGSEATYESGFVIDKFPISRPNLTFSTLTVSNMSPEDSSIYLCSVGTGHGNTIYFGEGSWLTVV.

V gene TRBV9 combines with J gene TRBJ2-2; TRBD2 matches at 9 bases. This CDR3 has 16 residues. V was pared by 2 bases and J by 1 base, with 3 bases of the junction left unmatched. Germline CDR1 and CDR2: SGDLS and YYNGEE. The CDR3 DNA is TGTGCCAGCAGCGTGCGAGCGGGAGGGAACACCGGGGAGCTGTTTTTT. Translation gives CASSVRAGGNTGELFF.